This T cell receptor (beta chain) stems from a study of early T cells in non-severe SARS-CoV-2 infection. As for the study in general: Sequencing targeted bulk RNA from unsorted whole blood, leaving chains unpaired.

TCRdb used MiXCR to reprocess the 5' RACE reads, holding one entry per CDR3 protein. The sample includes about 39,000 distinct CDR3 sequences, less than 6% seen only once; the top ten take more than 3.5%. This CDR3 is 14 amino acids long. V lost 1 base, J lost 3 bases, and 10 bases lay in between. Germline CDR1 and CDR2: PRHDT and FYEKMQ (reference sequence). Study-level findings and limits: Anti-spike CD8 responses were favored by VDJdb matching, which missed private and CD4 specificities.

In this sample, this clonotype turned up many times. Antigen unknown. This receptor was obtained from an adult who was a healthcare worker with PCR-confirmed SARS-CoV-2 infection or an uninfected control (not recorded which). The sample here was whole blood, taken at baseline. J is TRBJ2-7 and V is TRBV13; D may be TRBD2 (5 bases). CDR3 sequence: CASSLVTAGYEQYF. CDR3 sequence (DNA): TGTGCCAGCAGCTTAGTCACCGCGGGCTACGAGCAGTACTTC.